One and the same sample provided the 22 T cell receptor beta chains below, sequenced in a study of blood T cells in healthy people across ages (dated by TCRdb to about 2015). Libraries came from 5' RACE. The sequencing machine was an Illumina HiSeq 2500. The second PCR ran for about 6 to 12 cycles and used a J-beta primer mix along with a sample-barcoded 5' primer. In TCRdb, the public reads were trimmed at Q25 with fastp and aligned with MiXCR, with productive beta chains retained. Every CDR3 protein is listed once, alongside the most common genes and DNA of its rows. A total of 900,000 to 950,000 distinct CDR3 sequences appear in this sample, around 29% of them only once. The ten largest clones add up to roughly 10% of the sample. These data also formed part of another study, on T cells of mothers and their children.

Sequences were obtained from blood. Receptors were obtained from a woman in her forties in good health.

Note on this clonotype: A much larger clone sits a single nucleotide away, making a read error possible. This chain links TRBV20-1 with TRBJ1-5; 7 positions match TRBD1. V dropped 0 bases and J dropped 0; count of bases not matched to a gene: 2. In germline, CDR1 is DFQATT, CDR2 SNEGSKA (reference sequence). This CDR3 contains 15 residues. The CDR3 nucleotides read TGCAGTGCTAGAGAGGGACAGATTAGCAATCAGCCCCAGCATTTT. Translation gives CSAREGQISNQPQHF.

Remarks on this clonotype: It is likely a read error, because the conserved phenylalanine at the end of the CDR3 is missing. V is TRBV9 and J is TRBJ1-5; the match to TRBD1 covers 12 bases. Looked up from germline, CDR1 is SGDLS and CDR2 is YYNGEE. The V gene end was trimmed by 0 bases and the J gene end by 7 bases; junction bases not matched to a gene: 5. The CDR3 sequence is 16 residues long. The CDR3 nucleotides are TGTGCCAGCAGCGTAGGGGGACAGGGGGCTGGACAGCCCCAGCATTTG. This sequence encodes CASSVGGQGAGQPQHL.

The gene calls are TRBV9 and TRBJ1-1; D unresolved. The CDR3 has 13 amino acids. CDR1 is SGDLS and CDR2 is YYNGEE in the germline V gene. Trimming cost V 1 base and J 7 bases, with 11 bases left between them. The CDR3, as DNA: TGTGCCAGCAGCGTAAGGGAAGGGCTTGAAGCTTTCTTT. Its protein is CASSVREGLEAFF.

Only a few counts were recorded for this clonotype. The J gene is TRBJ1-4, the V gene TRBV10-3; 8 nucleotides match TRBD1. After removal of 2 bases from V and 5 bases from J, the junction contained 1 base not matched to a gene. Germline lookup yields CDR1 ENHRY and CDR2 SYGVKD. The CDR3 length is 14 residues. The DNA for the CDR3 is TGTGCCATCAGTGAGGCAGGGGGCAATGAAAAACTGTTTTTT. It translates to CAISEAGGNEKLFF.

V usage is TRBV7-2 and J usage is TRBJ1-1; D not resolved. Looked up from germline, CDR1 is SGHTA and CDR2 is FQGNSA. Trimming cost V 6 bases and J 1 base, with 6 bases left between them. The CDR3 length is 12 residues. This CDR3 is CASRKGNTEAFF. DNA for the CDR3: TGTGCCAGCAGAAAAGGGAACACTGAAGCTTTCTTT.

The chain employs TRBV6-1 and TRBJ1-1; D not resolved. The germline CDR1 and CDR2 sequences are MNHNS and SASEGT. The CDR3 contains 11 residues. Trimming took off 10 bases at V and 6 bases at J, with 12 bases between the two ends. In DNA, the CDR3 is TGTGCCACCGCACGAGGCGCTGAAGCTTTCTTT. It translates to CATARGAEAFF.

The chain carries TRBV7-2 and TRBJ1-5; 7 bases are a match to TRBD1. The V and J ends lost 2 bases and 0 bases, in that order; junction bases with no gene match: 4. The CDR3 has 16 amino acids. Germline lookup yields CDR1 SGHTA and CDR2 FQGNSA. The CDR3 DNA reads as TGTGCCAGCAGCTTAAACAGGGGCTATAGCAATCAGCCCCAGCATTTT. This gives the protein CASSLNRGYSNQPQHF.

This clonotype was counted only a few times. A read error may be the cause here, since a much bigger clone is one base away. The J gene is TRBJ2-1, the V gene TRBV20-1, with 11 positions matching TRBD2. The J call is doubtful: the DNA matches TRBJ2-7 better. This CDR3 has 18 residues. The germline CDR1 and CDR2 sequences are DFQATT and SNEGSKA (reference sequence). The CDR3 reads CSPLPGTSGTSSYNEQYF. The CDR3 DNA reads as TGCAGTCCACTCCCCGGGACTAGCGGTACTTCGTCCTACAATGAGCAGTACTTC.

There are many counts of this clonotype. The chain joins TRBV28 to TRBJ1-2; 7 bases are shared with TRBD1. The CDR3 covers 12 residues. V shed 6 bases, J shed 8 bases, and the junction held 6 bases outside the gene matches. Germline-derived CDR1 and CDR2 are MDHEN and SYDVKM. CDR3: CASRRDRYGYTF. As DNA, the CDR3 is TGTGCCAGCAGAAGGGACAGATACGGCTACACCTTC.

For this clonotype: With a much larger clone just one base away, this may be a read error. The chain joins TRBV24-1 to TRBJ2-7; D perhaps matches TRBD1 (6 bases). CDR1 KGHDR and CDR2 SFDVKD come from the germline V gene. This CDR3 spans 14 amino acids. The CDR3 DNA follows: TGTGCCACCAGTGACCCCGGGGACAACTACAAGCAGTACTTC. The encoded protein is CATSDPGDNYKQYF.

The chain combines TRBV3-1 with TRBJ2-7, with D perhaps TRBD1 (6 bases). Between the trimmed V and J ends, which lost 2 bases and 4 bases, there was a span of 12 bases. This CDR3 spans 14 amino acids. Germline values: CDR1 LGHDT, CDR2 YNNKEL (reference sequence). The CDR3 sequence: CASSQIGRGYEQYF. The CDR3 DNA sequence: TGTGCCAGCAGCCAAATAGGCAGGGGTTACGAGCAGTACTTC.

The sample holds many counts of this clonotype. This chain links TRBV18 with TRBJ1-6, with 9 bases matching TRBD1. There are 16 residues in the CDR3. Germline V lookup: CDR1 KGHSH, CDR2 LQKENI. With V trimmed by 4 bases and J by 10 bases, 11 bases remained unmatched. The CDR3 bases are TGTGCCAGCTCACTTCATCCGGGACAGGGAGCATCACCCCTCCACTTT. Translating gives CASSLHPGQGASPLHF.

This clonotype turned up a few times. At one of its ends the junction is not consistent with the germline gene, which may arise from a read error. This chain connects TRBV5-6 to TRBJ2-1; 10 positions match TRBD2. CDR1 SGHDT and CDR2 YYEEEE come from the germline V gene. The CDR3 runs to 16 residues. Here the CDR3 DNA reads TGTACCAGCAGCTTGGAGCGGGGGGGCGACTACAATGAGCAGTTCTTC. Its protein is CTSSLERGGDYNEQFF.

This clonotype was seen only a few times. The CDR3 here is CSVESGAGANVLTF. Written as DNA, the CDR3 is TGCAGCGTTGAAAGTGGGGCTGGGGCCAACGTCCTGACTTTC. The V and J genes are TRBV29-1 and TRBJ2-6; no clear D gene. CDR1 and CDR2 (germline): SQVTM, ANQGSEA. The CDR3 contains 14 residues. The ends were cut back, 2 bases at V and 2 bases at J, with 7 bases in the middle.

With respect to this clonotype: Possible read error: a much larger clone is one base away. The chain combines TRBV10-3 with TRBJ2-7, with TRBD1 identical over 9 bases. This CDR3 spans 17 amino acids. Germline CDR1 and CDR2: ENHRY and SYGVKD. DNA of the CDR3: TGTGCCAGCAGTGAGTCCCCGGGACAGGGTCCCTCCTACGAGCAGTACTTC. Protein product: CASSESPGQGPSYEQYF.

There are a few counts of this clonotype. The rearrangement links TRBV20-1 to TRBJ1-1; D unresolved. The germline CDR1 and CDR2 sequences are DFQATT and SNEGSKA (reference sequence). CDR3 length equals 10 residues. The V gene lost 6 bases and the J gene lost 1 base, with 3 bases spanning the gap. The CDR3 DNA reads as TGCAGTGCCGCGAACACTGAAGCTTTCTTT. Protein: CSAANTEAFF.

This chain joins TRBV7-8 and TRBJ2-5; a weak D match, TRBD2 (6 bases). The CDR3 extends over 16 amino acids. V shed 3 bases and J shed 5 bases, with 19 bases lying between them. Germline CDR1 reads SGHVS; CDR2 reads FQNEAQ. The CDR3 is CASSFPRRGLGETQYF. DNA for the CDR3: TGTGCCAGCAGCTTCCCGAGGAGGGGATTAGGGGAGACCCAGTACTTC.

Note on this clonotype: A read error may account for a junction end that differs from germline. V and J are TRBV29-1 and TRBJ2-1; D tentatively fits TRBD1 or TRBD2 (5 bases each). Germline-derived CDR1 and CDR2 are SQVTM and ANQGSEA. The CDR3 is 11 amino acids. CDR3 in DNA: TGCGGCGTTAGTAAGTCGGGACCCATGTTCTTC. This codes for CGVSKSGPMFF.

This clonotype came up a few times. The chain links TRBV13 to TRBJ1-1; D not resolved. The CDR3 is made up of 16 amino acids. V shed 0 bases and J shed 0 bases, with 11 bases lying between them. The germline CDR1 and CDR2 sequences are PRHDT and FYEKMQ (reference sequence). This CDR3 is CASSLGPGSMNTEAFF. The CDR3 DNA reads TGTGCCAGCAGCTTAGGCCCTGGTAGCATGAACACTGAAGCTTTCTTT.

In its sample, this clonotype was seen many times. V is TRBV6-1 and J is TRBJ1-2; 11 nucleotides agree with TRBD1. The CDR3 has 16 residues. CDR1 and CDR2 from the germline V gene are MNHNS and SASEGT. Trimming removed 5 bases from V and 0 bases from J; junction bases left unmatched: 5. The CDR3: CASSSPGQGANYGYTF. The CDR3, as DNA: TGTGCCAGCAGTTCACCGGGACAGGGGGCTAACTATGGCTACACCTTC.

The chain joins TRBV13 to TRBJ2-1; D is unresolved. This CDR3 is built from 14 residues. The V gene's germline CDR1 is PRHDT and CDR2 FYEKMQ (reference sequence). V gave up 4 bases and J gave up 12 bases, with 19 bases separating them. CDR3: CASSSRAALPGQFF. CDR3 DNA: TGTGCCAGCAGCTCACGGGCAGCCCTACCTGGGCAGTTCTTC.

The V and J genes are TRBV12-3 or TRBV12-4 and TRBJ1-1; D gene ambiguous. The CDR3 consists of 13 residues. V was trimmed by 2 bases and J by 6 bases, leaving 10 bases between them. The CDR3 DNA is TGTGCCAGCAGTTTAAATCCGGACCCTGAAGCTTTCTTT. This translates into CASSLNPDPEAFF.